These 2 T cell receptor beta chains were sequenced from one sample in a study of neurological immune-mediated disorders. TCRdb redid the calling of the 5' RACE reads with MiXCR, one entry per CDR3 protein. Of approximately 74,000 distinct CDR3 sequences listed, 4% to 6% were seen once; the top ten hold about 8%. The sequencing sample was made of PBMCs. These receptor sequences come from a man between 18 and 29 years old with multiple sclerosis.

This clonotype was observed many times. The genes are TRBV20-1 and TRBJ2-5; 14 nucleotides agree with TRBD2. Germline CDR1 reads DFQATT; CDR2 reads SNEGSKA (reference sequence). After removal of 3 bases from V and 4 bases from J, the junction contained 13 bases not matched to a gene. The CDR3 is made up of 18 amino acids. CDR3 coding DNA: TGCAGTGCTAGGGCGACTAGCGGGAGGGCGGTCGCCCCAGAGACCCAGTACTTC. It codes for CSARATSGRAVAPETQYF.

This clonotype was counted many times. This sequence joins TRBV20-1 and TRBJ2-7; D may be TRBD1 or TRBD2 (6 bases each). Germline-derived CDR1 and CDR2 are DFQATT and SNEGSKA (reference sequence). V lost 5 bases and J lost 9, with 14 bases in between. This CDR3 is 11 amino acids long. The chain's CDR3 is CSAGGRVRQYF. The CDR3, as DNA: TGCAGTGCTGGGGGGCGAGTTCGGCAGTACTTC.